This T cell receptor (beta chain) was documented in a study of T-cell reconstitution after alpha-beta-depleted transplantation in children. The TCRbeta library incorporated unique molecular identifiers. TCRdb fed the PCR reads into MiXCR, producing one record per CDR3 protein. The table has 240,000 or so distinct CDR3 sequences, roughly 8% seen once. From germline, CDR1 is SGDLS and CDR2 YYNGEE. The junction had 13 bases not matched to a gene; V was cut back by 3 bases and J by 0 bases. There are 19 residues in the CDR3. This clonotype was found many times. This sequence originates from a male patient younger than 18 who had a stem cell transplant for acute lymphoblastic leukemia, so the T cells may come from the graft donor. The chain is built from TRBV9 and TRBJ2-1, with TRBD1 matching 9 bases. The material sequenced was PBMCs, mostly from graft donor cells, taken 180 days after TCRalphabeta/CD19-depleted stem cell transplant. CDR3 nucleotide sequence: TGTGCCAGCAGCGCTCCGGGACAGGGCGCCTATAGCTCCTACAATGAGCAGTTCTTC. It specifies CASSAPGQGAYSSYNEQFF.